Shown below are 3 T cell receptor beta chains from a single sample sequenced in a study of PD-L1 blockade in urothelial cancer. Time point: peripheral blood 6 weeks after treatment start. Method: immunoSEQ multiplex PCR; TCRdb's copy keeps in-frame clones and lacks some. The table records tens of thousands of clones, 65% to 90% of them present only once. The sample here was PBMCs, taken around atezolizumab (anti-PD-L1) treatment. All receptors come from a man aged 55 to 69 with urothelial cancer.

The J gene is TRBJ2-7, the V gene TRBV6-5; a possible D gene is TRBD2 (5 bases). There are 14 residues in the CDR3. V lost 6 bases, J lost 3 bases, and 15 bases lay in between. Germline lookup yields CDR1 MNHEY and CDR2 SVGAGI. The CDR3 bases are TGTGCCAGCAGCACAACCATTGGAGGCTACGAGCAGTACTTC. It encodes CASSTTIGGYEQYF.

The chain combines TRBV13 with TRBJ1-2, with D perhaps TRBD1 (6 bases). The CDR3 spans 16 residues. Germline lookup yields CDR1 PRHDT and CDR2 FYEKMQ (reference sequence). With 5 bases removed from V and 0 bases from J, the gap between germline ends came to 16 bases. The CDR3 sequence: CASSQAGTPPNYGYTF. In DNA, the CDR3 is TGTGCCAGCAGCCAAGCCGGGACACCACCTAACTATGGCTACACCTTC.

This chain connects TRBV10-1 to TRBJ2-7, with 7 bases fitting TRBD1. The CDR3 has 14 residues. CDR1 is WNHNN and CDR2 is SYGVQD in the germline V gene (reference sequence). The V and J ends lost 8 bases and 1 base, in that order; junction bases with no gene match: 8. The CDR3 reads CASSSGTVSYEQYF. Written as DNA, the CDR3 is TGCGCCAGCTCCTCCGGGACAGTTTCCTACGAGCAGTACTTC.